The present entry profiles one T cell receptor (beta chain) with its context. Its antigen is as yet unknown. Preparing the TCRbeta library involved the use of unique molecular identifiers. MiXCR, applied by TCRdb to the PCR reads, yields one record per CDR3 protein. Of 700,000 to 950,000 distinct CDR3 sequences detected, 15% to 20% appear once; the ten largest clones hold approximately 4.5%. The record originates from a study of T-cell reconstitution after alpha-beta-depleted transplantation in children. Findings of the study overall: Several hundred expanded graft clones reportedly gave rise to the alpha-beta T cells present about two months after transplant.

Germline CDR1 is SEHNR and CDR2 is FQNEAQ (reference sequence). This CDR3 is 16 amino acids long. Germline trimming cut 5 bases from V and 2 bases from J; bases unmatched to any gene: 7. The sample here was PBMCs, mostly from graft donor cells, taken 360 days after TCRalphabeta/CD19-depleted stem cell transplant. The source of this sequence is a male patient between 5 and 17 years old who had a stem cell transplant for acute lymphoblastic leukemia, so the T cells may come from the graft donor. J is TRBJ2-3 and V is TRBV7-9; 10 positions agree with TRBD2. The CDR3 sequence: CASSGRTSGHTDTQYF. The CDR3 DNA reads as TGTGCCAGCAGCGGGCGGACTAGCGGACACACAGATACGCAGTATTTT. Full variable domain (remainder filled in from reference TRBV7-9 and TRBJ2-3): DTGVSQNPRHKITKRGQNVTFRCDPISEHNRLYWYRQTLGQGPEFLTYFQNEAQLEKSRLLSDRFSAERPKGSFSTLEIQRTEQGDSAMYLCASSGRTSGHTDTQYFGPGTRLTVL.